Following are 6 T cell receptor beta chains from one sample sequenced in a study of blood T cell repertoires in COVID-19. The data were produced by immunoSEQ multiplex PCR, yet TCRdb's version contains in-frame clones alone and is incomplete. The table shows about 230,000 clones, with 83% occurring only once. Sequencing was performed on peripheral blood. All receptors derive from a woman aged 50 to 60 with acute or convalescent COVID-19.

This clone showed up just a few times. This chain joins TRBV10-3 and TRBJ1-3; D possibly corresponds to TRBD1 (5 bases). V gave up 3 bases and J gave up 2 bases, with 11 bases separating them. This CDR3 region has 15 residues. Germline V gene sequence: CDR1 ENHRY, CDR2 SYGVKD. CDR3 nucleotides: TGTGCCATCAGTGATGGCAGGGTCCCTGGAAACACCATATATTTT. Translated: CAISDGRVPGNTIYF.

The V call is TRBV4-1, the J call TRBJ1-2; a possible D gene is TRBD1 (5 bases). Germline assignment: CDR1 MGHRA and CDR2 YSYEKL. Trimming shortened V by 0 bases and J by 4 bases, and 15 bases separated the two germline ends. This CDR3 has 16 amino acids. In DNA, the CDR3 is TGCGCCAGCAGCCAAGATATGGTGTCCGGGGGCTATGGCTACACCTTC. Encoded protein: CASSQDMVSGGYGYTF.

The CDR3 sequence is CATSRGWTGSDEQFF. As DNA, the CDR3 is TGTGCCACCAGCAGAGGATGGACAGGTAGCGATGAGCAGTTCTTC. The chain joins TRBV15 to TRBJ2-1; 7 bases line up with TRBD1. The V gene's germline CDR1 is LNHNV and CDR2 YYDKDF (reference sequence). CDR3 length: 15 amino acids. The junction had 8 bases not matched to a gene; V was cut back by 1 base and J by 8 bases.

Only a few counts were recorded for this clone. The J gene is TRBJ2-7, the V gene TRBV18, with TRBD1 matching over 10 bases. Germline CDR1 KGHSH, CDR2 LQKENI. The CDR3 covers 14 residues. V trimming: 5 bases; J trimming: 6 bases; junction bases outside the gene matches: 7. CDR3 DNA: TGTGCCAGCTCATCCGGGACAGGGGAATCCGAGCAGTACTTC. As protein: CASSSGTGESEQYF.

The rearrangement uses TRBV2 and TRBJ1-1; 8 nucleotides align to TRBD1. The CDR3 loop spans 15 amino acids. J lost 0 bases, V lost 7 bases, and 7 bases had no gene match. Germline V gene lookup returns CDR1 SNHLY and CDR2 FYNNEI. CDR3 sequence reads: CASIPDRVMNTEAFF. The CDR3 bases are TGTGCCAGCATTCCGGACAGGGTCATGAACACTGAAGCTTTCTTT.

The chain employs TRBV11-1 and TRBJ2-1; D remains unclear. V was shortened by 5 bases and J by 5 bases, with 13 bases between the two germline ends. From germline, CDR1 is SGHAT and CDR2 FQDESV (reference sequence). The CDR3 sequence is 14 residues long. CDR3 in DNA: TGTGCCAGCAGCCCACGCCACTCTAACAATGAGCAGTTCTTC. Translated: CASSPRHSNNEQFF.